These 14 T cell receptor beta chains came from one sample sequenced in a study of shared clonotypes between healthy human individuals. The protocol was immunoSEQ multiplex PCR, while the TCRdb copy is restricted to in-frame clones and leaves out a portion. There are 2,500,000 or so clones in the sample; over 85% occur only once, and around 0.37% lies in the top ten. Sequenced: naive CD4+ T cells from PBMCs. Subset specified: CD45RA+ positively selected. These receptors were collected from a man aged 18 to 29 in good health. Some clones in this sample may be carry-over from other donors' samples.

The CDR3, as DNA: TGTGCCAGCAGGACCGGGGGGCAGTTGGGCCACGAGCAGTACTTC. As protein: CASRTGGQLGHEQYF. This chain uses TRBV5-6 with TRBJ2-7, with a tentative D call TRBD2 (7 bases). CDR3 length equals 15 residues. Germline CDR1 is SGHDT and CDR2 is YYEEEE. Between the trimmed V and J ends, which lost 5 bases and 5 bases, there was a span of 20 bases.

The genes are TRBV7-6 and TRBJ2-1; 10 bases line up with TRBD2. Trimming took 4 bases from V and 10 from J; bases not matched to a gene: 7. Germline values: CDR1 SGHVS, CDR2 FNYEAQ. The CDR3 runs 14 residues. The CDR3 region is CASSSLAGSQEQFF. CDR3 bases: TGTGCCAGCAGCTCACTAGCGGGATCCCAAGAGCAGTTCTTC.

V is TRBV5-1 and J is TRBJ2-3; the D call may be TRBD1 or TRBD2 (7 bases each). Trimming pared 1 base from V and 4 bases from J, leaving 16 bases between. This CDR3 has 16 residues. CDR1 and CDR2 (germline): SGHRS, YFSETQ. In DNA form, the CDR3 reads TGCGCCAGCAGCTTGACGACAGGGAGGGAAGCAGATACGCAGTATTTT. The encoded protein is CASSLTTGREADTQYF.

This clone has just one count. The chain couples TRBV6-5 to TRBJ2-3; the D call may be TRBD1 or TRBD2 (5 bases each). CDR3 length equals 13 residues. Germline V gives CDR1 MNHEY, CDR2 SVGAGI. Trimming left V 7 bases short and J 3 bases short, with 11 bases between. The CDR3 is CASTGPGTDTQYF. The CDR3 DNA sequence: TGTGCCAGCACGGGGCCGGGAACAGATACGCAGTATTTT.

The chain has TRBV6-6 and TRBJ2-1; 14 nucleotides line up with TRBD2. CDR3 length equals 16 residues. With V trimmed by 4 bases and J by 3 bases, 2 bases remained unmatched. The V gene's germline CDR1 is MNHNY and CDR2 SVGAGI (reference sequence). The CDR3 coding sequence is TGTGCCAGCAGTTCGGGACTAGCGGGAGACTACAATGAGCAGTTCTTC. It yields the protein CASSSGLAGDYNEQFF.

V and J are TRBV29-1 and TRBJ2-3; D not certain. Looked up from germline, CDR1 is SQVTM and CDR2 is ANQGSEA. The CDR3 runs to 14 residues. Trimming shortened V by 7 bases and J by 2 bases, and 16 bases separated the two germline ends. The CDR3 DNA follows: TGCAGCGCCGAAGGCGGTTATTCCACAGATACGCAGTATTTT. This gives the protein CSAEGGYSTDTQYF.

The rearrangement links TRBV7-8 to TRBJ2-7; 14 bases agree with TRBD2. The CDR3 is made up of 17 amino acids. The germline CDR1 and CDR2 sequences are SGHVS and FQNEAQ. J lost 2 bases, V lost 7 bases, and 10 bases had no gene match. The CDR3, as DNA: TGTGCCAGCACCACTATTGGGACTAGCGGGAGTCCCTACGAGCAGTACTTC. This encodes CASTTIGTSGSPYEQYF.

This rearrangement joins TRBV10-1 to TRBJ2-5; no clear D. CDR1 is WNHNN, CDR2 SYGVQD, per germline (reference sequence). Trimming cost V 7 bases and J 3 bases, with 24 bases left between them. This CDR3 is 17 amino acids long. The CDR3 nucleotides read TGCGCCAGCACCCCCTCCAATAAAGAAGAAAACAAAGAGACCCAGTACTTC. This gives the protein CASTPSNKEENKETQYF.

The rearrangement joins TRBV7-9 to TRBJ1-5; 9 nucleotides line up with TRBD1. Germline lookup yields CDR1 SEHNR and CDR2 FQNEAQ (reference sequence). The CDR3 spans 13 residues. V dropped 8 bases and J dropped 3; count of bases not matched to a gene: 2. The DNA for the CDR3 is TGTGCCAGCGGACAGGGGCCCAATCAGCCCCAGCATTTT. Protein product: CASGQGPNQPQHF.

V usage is TRBV7-9 and J usage is TRBJ1-1; D gene ambiguous. This CDR3 is built from 15 residues. V was clipped by 6 bases and J by 0 bases, with 14 bases between them. Looked up from germline, CDR1 is SEHNR and CDR2 is FQNEAQ (reference sequence). CDR3 sequence: CASSVTGRLNTEAFF. Here the CDR3 DNA reads TGTGCCAGCAGTGTAACCGGACGGCTGAACACTGAAGCTTTCTTT.

Concerning this clone itself: Other nucleotide sequences in the sample specify the same CDR3. The rearrangement uses TRBV28 and TRBJ1-1; D is undetermined. Per the germline V gene, CDR1 is MDHEN and CDR2 is SYDVKM. This CDR3 is built from 13 residues. The V and J ends lost 5 bases and 1 base respectively, with 8 bases between them. The CDR3 reads CASSRTGNTEAFF. CDR3 sequence (DNA): TGTGCCAGCAGTAGGACGGGGAACACTGAAGCTTTCTTT.

This chain uses TRBV7-8 with TRBJ1-4; D call uncertain. From germline, CDR1 is SGHVS and CDR2 FQNEAQ. The CDR3 is made up of 13 amino acids. The ends were cut back, 3 bases at V and 2 bases at J, with 4 bases in the middle. CDR3 nucleotide sequence: TGTGCCAGCAGCTTCGGGACTAATGAAAAACTGTTTTTT. Translating it yields CASSFGTNEKLFF.

This chain links TRBV30 with TRBJ1-1; 7 bases map to TRBD1. In germline, CDR1 is GTSNPN, CDR2 SVGIG (reference sequence). This CDR3 is 12 amino acids long. The trim removed 7 bases at V and 7 bases at J, leaving 9 bases unmatched. The CDR3 DNA sequence: TGTGCCTACAGGGGTATGGCTGGTGAAGCTTTCTTT. It is translated as CAYRGMAGEAFF.

CDR3: CSVSGQGYNEQFF. The CDR3 nucleotides are TGCAGCGTCTCGGGACAGGGGTACAATGAGCAGTTCTTC. The chain is built from TRBV29-1 and TRBJ2-1; 10 bases match TRBD1. With V trimmed by 6 bases and J by 4 bases, 3 bases remained unmatched. Germline-derived CDR1 and CDR2 are SQVTM and ANQGSEA. The CDR3 is made up of 13 amino acids.